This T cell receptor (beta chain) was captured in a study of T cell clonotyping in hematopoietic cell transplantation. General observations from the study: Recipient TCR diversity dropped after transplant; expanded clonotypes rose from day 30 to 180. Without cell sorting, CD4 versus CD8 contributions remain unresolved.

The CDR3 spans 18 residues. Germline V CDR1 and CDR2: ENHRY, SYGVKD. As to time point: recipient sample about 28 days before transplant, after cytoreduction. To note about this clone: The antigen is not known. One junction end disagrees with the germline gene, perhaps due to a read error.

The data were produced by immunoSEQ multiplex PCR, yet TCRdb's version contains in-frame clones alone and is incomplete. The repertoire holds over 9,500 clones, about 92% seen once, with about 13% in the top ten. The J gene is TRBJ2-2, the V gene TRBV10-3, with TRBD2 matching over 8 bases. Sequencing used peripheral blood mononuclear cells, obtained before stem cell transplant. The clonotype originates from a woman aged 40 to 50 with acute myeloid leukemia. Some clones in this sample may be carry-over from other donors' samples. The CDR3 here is CAISGLAIARGNSGELFF. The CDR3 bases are TGTGCCATCAGTGGACTAGCGATCGCCCGGGGGAACTCCGGGGAGCTGTTTTTT.